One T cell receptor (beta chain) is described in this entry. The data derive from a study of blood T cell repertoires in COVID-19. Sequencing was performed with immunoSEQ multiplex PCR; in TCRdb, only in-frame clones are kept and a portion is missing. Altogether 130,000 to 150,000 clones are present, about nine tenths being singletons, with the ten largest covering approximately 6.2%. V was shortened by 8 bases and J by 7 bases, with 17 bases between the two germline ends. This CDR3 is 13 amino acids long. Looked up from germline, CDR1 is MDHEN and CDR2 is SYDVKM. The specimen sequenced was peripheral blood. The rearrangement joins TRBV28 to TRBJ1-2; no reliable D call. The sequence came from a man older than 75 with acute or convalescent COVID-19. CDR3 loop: CASSGYQEGGYTF. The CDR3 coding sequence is TGTGCCAGCTCAGGCTACCAGGAGGGTGGCTACACCTTC.